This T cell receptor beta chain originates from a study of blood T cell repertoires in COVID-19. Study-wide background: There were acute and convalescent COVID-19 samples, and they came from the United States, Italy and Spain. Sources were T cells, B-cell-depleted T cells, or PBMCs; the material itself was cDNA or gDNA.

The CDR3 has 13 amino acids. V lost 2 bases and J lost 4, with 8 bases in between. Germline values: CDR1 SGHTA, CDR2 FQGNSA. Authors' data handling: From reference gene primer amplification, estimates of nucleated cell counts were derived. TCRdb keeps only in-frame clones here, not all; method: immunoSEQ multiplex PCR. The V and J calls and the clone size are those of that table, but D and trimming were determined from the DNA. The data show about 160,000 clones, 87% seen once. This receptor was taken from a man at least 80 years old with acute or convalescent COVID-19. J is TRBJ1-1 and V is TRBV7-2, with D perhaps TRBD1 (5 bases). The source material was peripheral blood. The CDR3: CASSLRGVTEAFF. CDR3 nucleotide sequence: TGTGCCAGCAGCTTAAGGGGTGTCACTGAAGCTTTCTTT.